The sequence of this T cell receptor (beta chain) was determined in a study of OX40 agonist ivuxolimab in advanced cancers. The table lists this clone with a count of one. The CDR3 spans 12 residues. Trimming left V 5 bases short and J 4 bases short, with 5 bases between. Germline values: CDR1 LNHDA, CDR2 SQIVND (reference sequence). This table comes from immunoSEQ multiplex PCR, and its TCRdb copy is limited to in-frame clones, with some not included. The table has 50,000 or so clones, more than 85% seen once. This material consisted of CD4+ or CD8+ T cells sorted from blood, taken in a trial of the OX40 agonist ivuxolimab. This TCR came from an adult with an advanced solid tumor such as melanoma, head and neck, liver or kidney cancer. J is TRBJ1-4 and V is TRBV19, with D uncertain. CDR3 nucleotide sequence: TGTGCCAGTAGTGTCGGTAATGAAAAACTGTTTTTT. This gives the protein CASSVGNEKLFF. The variable domain in full, with the rest retrieved from reference TRBV19 and TRBJ1-4, is DGGITQSPKYLFRKEGQNVTLSCEQNLNHDAMYWYRQDPGQGLRLIYYSQIVNDFQKGDIAEGYSVSREKKESFPLTVTSAQKNPTAFYLCASSVGNEKLFFGSGTQLSVL.